Following are 18 T cell receptor beta chains from one sample sequenced in a study of identical twins. Via MiXCR, TCRdb re-called the 5' RACE reads, giving one row per CDR3 protein. The repertoire holds more than 600,000 distinct CDR3 sequences, with 18% as singletons. These data were also filed under a second study, of T cells expressing NK-cell markers.

Sequencing was carried out using PBMCs. The receptors shown here come from a woman aged 18-35 years in good health.

The chain combines TRBV11-2 with TRBJ2-1, with 14 bases lining up with TRBD2. Germline trimming cut 5 bases from V and 4 bases from J; bases unmatched to any gene: 10. The CDR3 is 18 amino acids. Germline V lookup: CDR1 SGHAT, CDR2 FQNNGV. This chain's CDR3 is CASSHTETSGGAYNEQFF. The CDR3 bases are TGTGCCAGCAGCCATACCGAGACTAGCGGGGGGGCATACAATGAGCAGTTCTTC.

This clonotype has a count of ten or more. The chain recombines TRBV6-2 or TRBV6-3 with TRBJ1-5, with a possible D match to TRBD1 (5 bases). CDR1 is MNHEY and CDR2 is SVGEGT in the germline V gene. The CDR3 consists of 17 residues. The V and J ends lost 2 bases and 0 bases respectively, with 14 bases between them. The CDR3 loop reads CASSYGGRGPSNQPQHF. CDR3 nucleotide sequence: TGTGCCAGCAGTTACGGGGGTCGAGGCCCTAGCAATCAGCCCCAGCATTTT.

The chain couples TRBV5-1 to TRBJ2-1; TRBD2 matches at 8 bases. V gave up 0 bases and J gave up 8 bases; unmatched junction bases: 7. The CDR3 loop spans 15 amino acids. Germline CDR1 reads SGHRS; CDR2 reads YFSETQ. The CDR3 spells CASSLGPGGDYEQFF. The CDR3, as DNA: TGCGCCAGCAGCTTGGGTCCGGGAGGGGATTATGAGCAGTTCTTC.

The J gene is TRBJ2-5, the V gene TRBV7-9, with 7 bases fitting TRBD1. The CDR3 has 15 amino acids. Germline loops: CDR1 SEHNR, CDR2 FQNEAQ (reference sequence). The V and J ends lost 5 bases and 3 bases, in that order; junction bases with no gene match: 9. Here the CDR3 DNA reads TGTGCCAGCAGCCGTACCGGGACAGAAAAAGAGACCCAGTACTTC. It yields the protein CASSRTGTEKETQYF. Together with reference TRBV7-9 and TRBJ2-5, the CDR3 gives the full variable domain: DTGVSQNPRHKITKRGQNVTFRCDPISEHNRLYWYRQTLGQGPEFLTYFQNEAQLEKSRLLSDRFSAERPKGSFSTLEIQRTEQGDSAMYLCASSRTGTEKETQYFGPGTRLLVL.

The chain employs TRBV5-1 and TRBJ2-1; 7 bases line up with TRBD2. J lost 0 bases, V lost 2 bases, and 5 bases had no gene match. The germline gives CDR1 SGHRS, CDR2 YFSETQ. The CDR3 is 16 amino acids. CDR3: CASSFQGGSSYNEQFF. CDR3 sequence (DNA): TGCGCCAGCAGCTTTCAGGGCGGGAGCTCCTACAATGAGCAGTTCTTC.

This chain links TRBV7-9 with TRBJ2-5; the match to TRBD1 covers 8 bases. Trimming cost V 2 bases and J 5 bases; bases outside gene matches: 7. The V gene's germline CDR1 is SEHNR and CDR2 FQNEAQ (reference sequence). This CDR3 region has 15 residues. Here the CDR3 reads CASSLTGQGGETQYF. CDR3 nucleotide sequence: TGTGCCAGCAGCTTAACAGGACAGGGTGGCGAGACCCAGTACTTC.

The chain links TRBV6-5 to TRBJ1-5, with D unresolved. The V gene's germline CDR1 is MNHEY and CDR2 SVGAGI. The V gene lost 2 bases and the J gene lost 1 base, with 6 bases spanning the gap. This CDR3 has 14 residues. Written as DNA, the CDR3 is TGTGCCAGCAGTTACAGGGAGAGCAATCAGCCCCAGCATTTT. Amino acid sequence: CASSYRESNQPQHF.

The CDR3 nucleotides are TGTGCCAGCAGTCCCGGACTAGCGGGGAACCCCTTCAATGAGCAGTTCTTC. Translating it yields CASSPGLAGNPFNEQFF. The V and J genes are TRBV12-3 or TRBV12-4 and TRBJ2-1; 12 nucleotides match TRBD2. The CDR3 sequence is 17 residues long. Losses at the gene ends were 5 bases for V and 6 bases for J; bases not matched to a gene: 11.

This chain links TRBV18 with TRBJ1-1; D not resolved. CDR1 and CDR2 from the germline V gene are KGHSH and LQKENI. Trimming pared 3 bases from V and 3 bases from J, leaving 11 bases between. The CDR3 contains 14 residues. The CDR3 reads CASSPTEGYTEAFF. CDR3 bases: TGTGCCAGCTCACCGACTGAAGGGTACACTGAAGCTTTCTTT.

In this sample, this clonotype turned up a few times. The chain links TRBV21-1 to TRBJ2-1; the table's D call, TRBD2, has no DNA check behind it. TRBV21-1 is a pseudogene segment. CDR3 length: 13 residues. CDR3 in DNA: TGTGCCAGCAGCCCGCTAGGGAGCAATGAGCAGTTCTTC. It encodes CASSPLGSNEQFF.

This chain links TRBV6-1 with TRBJ2-3; 7 nucleotides align to TRBD2. J gave up 7 bases and V 5 bases, and 12 bases lay outside the gene matches. CDR1 and CDR2 from the germline V gene are MNHNS and SASEGT. The CDR3 has 15 amino acids. CDR3 sequence reads: CASSLAARDFNTQYF. CDR3 coding DNA: TGTGCCAGCAGTCTAGCGGCAAGAGATTTCAATACGCAGTATTTT.

CDR3 DNA sequence: TGCAGTGCTTCGGGGCGGGCAGTTCAGGGTCAAGAGACCCAGTACTTC. Protein product: CSASGRAVQGQETQYF. V and J are TRBV20-1 and TRBJ2-5, with D perhaps TRBD1 or TRBD2 (5 bases each). Germline CDR1 reads DFQATT; CDR2 reads SNEGSKA (reference sequence). Deletions cut 5 bases from V and 2 bases from J, with 21 bases between. The CDR3 loop spans 16 amino acids.

This clonotype was seen only a few times. The rearrangement uses TRBV6-1 and TRBJ2-3; D is possibly TRBD2 (6 bases). The V gene lost 5 bases and the J gene lost 6 bases, with 18 bases spanning the gap. Germline CDR1 reads MNHNS; CDR2 reads SASEGT. The CDR3 is 15 amino acids. This CDR3 is CASSQLSGWWDTQYF. The CDR3 coding sequence is TGTGCCAGCAGTCAGCTTAGCGGCTGGTGGGATACGCAGTATTTT.

This clonotype was counted only a few times. The chain combines TRBV5-5 with TRBJ2-3, with unresolved D. Trimming stripped 3 bases from V and 2 bases from J, with 4 bases between. The V gene's germline CDR1 is SGHKS and CDR2 YYEKEE (reference sequence). There are 12 residues in the CDR3. The CDR3 loop reads CASSYTTDTQYF. The DNA of the CDR3 is TGTGCCAGCAGCTATACCACAGATACGCAGTATTTT.

The V call is TRBV12-3 or TRBV12-4, the J call TRBJ2-1; no clear D. The CDR3 runs to 13 residues. Deletions cut 5 bases from V and 1 base from J, with 6 bases between. The CDR3 DNA reads TGTGCCAGCAGTATTCAGTCCTACAATGAGCAGTTCTTC. This translates into CASSIQSYNEQFF.

This rearrangement joins TRBV5-6 to TRBJ2-7, with D maybe TRBD2 (6 bases). This CDR3 has 14 residues. CDR1 SGHDT and CDR2 YYEEEE come from the germline V gene. V shed 2 bases and J shed 0 bases, with 9 bases lying between them. DNA of the CDR3: TGTGCCAGCAGCTTAGCGGGCTACTCCTACGAGCAGTACTTC. Protein product: CASSLAGYSYEQYF.

This clonotype was detected many times. This chain connects TRBV20-1 to TRBJ2-1, with D unclear. Germline values: CDR1 DFQATT, CDR2 SNEGSKA (reference sequence). V shed 3 bases and J shed 5 bases, with 2 bases lying between them. This CDR3 contains 10 residues. The chain's CDR3 is CSARDNEQFF. DNA for the CDR3: TGCAGTGCTAGGGACAATGAGCAGTTCTTC.

The V gene is TRBV20-1, the J gene TRBJ2-2; 9 positions agree with TRBD1. The CDR3 runs 15 residues. Germline CDR1 and CDR2: DFQATT and SNEGSKA (reference sequence). The CDR3 sequence: CSVGQGPGDTGELFF. Here the CDR3 DNA reads TGCAGCGTGGGACAGGGTCCAGGCGACACCGGGGAGCTGTTTTTT.